This TCR beta chain was sequenced in a study of human T cells and chemical hapten exposure (dated by TCRdb to the early 2020s). About the investigation overall: For sensitization, 2% DPC in acetone was applied to a 2 cm by 2 cm area of upper inner arm skin. Patients additionally received weekly therapeutic DPC doses to the scalp throughout the roughly 25-week study period. Patch tests used Finn chambers with 0.01% DPC on the upper back, scored after 6 days by International Contact Dermatitis Research Group standards. Most of the patients in the cohort were female, and the cohort covered alopecia areata with under or over 50% scalp involvement, alopecia totalis and alopecia universalis. The libraries were sequenced as a pool, and the TCR yield per sample differed mostly because of small variations in library volumes within the pool. This study followed changes in the peripheral blood TCR repertoire in vivo during primary and secondary sensitization of alopecia patients to the hapten diphenylcyclopropenone (DPC). Blood samples were taken from patients before sensitization (week 0) and at 2, 6 and about 24 weeks after DPC sensitization. About 27 alopecia patients gave blood for TCR sequencing at one to four time points (pre-sensitization, 2, 6 and 24 weeks).

This clonotype was seen at least ten times. Its antigen is currently not known. No base-level quality is on record; no much larger clone is a single base apart. The germline V gene provides CDR1 SGHDN and CDR2 FVKESK. The CDR3 measures 15 amino acids from cysteine to phenylalanine. CDR3 DNA is the only sequence kept; it has 45 bases, read in frame from the first base. Here V drops 0 bases and J drops 6 bases, and the junction holds 8 bases not matched to any gene. The full study reports these points: DPC sensitization did not change how many TCRs were above 1 in 1000 frequency, and no evidence was found of alterations in global repertoire structure. The number of PT1 expanded TCRs positively correlated with patch test score, significant at thresholds 8, 16 and 32 but not 4. After repeated subsampling, changes were observed in the strength of the expansion versus patch-test correlation and in the threshold at which the correlation became significant. Because every patient had alopecia, a presumed autoimmune disease, the patients' immune response might differ from that of healthy individuals. Expanded TCRs formed significantly more large CDR3 similarity clusters than pre-sensitization or healthy control sets, consistent with antigen-driven responses.

This sample's time point label indicates: patch test 2, 6 weeks after DPC sensitization. The sample's treatment or condition label, in plain terms: therapeutic diphenylcyclopropenone sensitization with weekly scalp DPC. At each patch-test visit, blood was drawn before the patch test was applied. To be eligible, patients had to be aged 18 to 70, diagnosed with alopecia and judged suitable for DPC therapy, while pregnant patients were excluded. Total RNA was extracted from unfractionated whole blood that had been collected in Tempus Blood RNA tubes. The library was made by RACE. The run used a NextSeq 500. During library preparation, unique molecular identifiers were attached to individual cDNA molecules so that TCRs could be counted in a quantitative, reproducible way. Each blood RNA sample was used to sequence both TCR alpha and TCR beta chains. Under the source paper's analysis protocol: The median number of TCRs per sample was 85,000 to 100,000, ranging from roughly 20,000 to 690,600. V, J and CDR3 annotation of the TCR reads was performed with the Decombinator software suite. For PS versus PT1 abundance plots, all samples were subsampled to the same number of TCRs (28,000). Expanded TCRs were defined as absent before sensitization and observed at least eight times at the 2-week time point. TCRdb redid the processing of the public reads, applying fastp at Q25 and MiXCR, and retained in-frame beta chains. Identical CDR3 protein sequences are pooled into one entry, listed with their most common genes and DNA. What appears here as the V and J calls and clone size reflects TCRdb's work, not the paper's. In this sample the table shows under 100,000 distinct CDR3 sequences, roughly a tenth of which occur a single time. Around 5% of the sample is taken by the ten largest.

This clonotype was obtained from a woman aged 50 to 60 with alopecia areata. Some clones in this sample may be carry-over from other donors' samples. The chain is encoded by TRBV14 joined to TRBJ2-7, with 7 central nucleotides matching TRBD1. The sequences come from whole blood, collected in connection with sensitization to the hapten diphenylcyclopropenone (DPC). The CDR3 region has the sequence CASSQDLRPGGEQYF. The sequenced DNA is TGTGCCAGCAGCCAAGATTTGCGGCCAGGGGGCGAGCAGTACTTC. Outside the CDR3, residues come from the reference TRBV14 and TRBJ2-7 proteins, so the full variable domain is: EAGVTQFPSHSVIEKGQTVTLRCDPISGHDNLYWYRRVMGKEIKFLLHFVKESKQDESGMPNNRFLAERTGGTYSTLKVQPAELEDSGVYFCASSQDLRPGGEQYFGPGTRLTVT.